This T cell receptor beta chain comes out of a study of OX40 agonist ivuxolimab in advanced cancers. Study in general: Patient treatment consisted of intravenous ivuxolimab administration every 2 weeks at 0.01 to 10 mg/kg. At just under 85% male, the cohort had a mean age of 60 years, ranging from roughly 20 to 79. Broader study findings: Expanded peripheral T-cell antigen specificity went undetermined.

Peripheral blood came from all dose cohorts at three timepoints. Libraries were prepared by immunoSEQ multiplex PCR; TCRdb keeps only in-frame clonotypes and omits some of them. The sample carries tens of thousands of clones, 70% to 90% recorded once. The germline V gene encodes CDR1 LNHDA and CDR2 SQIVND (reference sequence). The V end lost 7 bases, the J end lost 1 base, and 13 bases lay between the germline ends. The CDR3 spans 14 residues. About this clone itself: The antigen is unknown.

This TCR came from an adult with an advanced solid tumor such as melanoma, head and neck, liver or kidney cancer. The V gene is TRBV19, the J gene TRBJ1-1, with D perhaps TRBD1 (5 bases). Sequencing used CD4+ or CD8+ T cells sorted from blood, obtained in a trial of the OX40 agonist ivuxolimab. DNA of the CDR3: TGTGCCAGTACACATCACAGGAGGAACACTGAAGCTTTCTTT. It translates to CASTHHRRNTEAFF.